This T cell receptor beta chain was captured by sequencing in a study of CD8 T cells in ankylosing spondylitis. General study points: Both synovial fluid and blood in reactive arthritis had previously been reported to carry some motif variants. Characteristic of ankylosing spondylitis blood, it appeared, was a TCR beta motif comprising eight highly homologous variants.

As the method for making TCR beta libraries, quantitative 5'-RACE with molecular barcodes was used. TCRdb processed the 5' RACE reads anew with MiXCR; each CDR3 protein has one entry. This sample has approximately 220,000 distinct CDR3 sequences, with about a quarter found just once. This clonotype was found a few times. The antigen is undetermined. Per the germline V gene, CDR1 is DFQATT and CDR2 is SNEGSKA (reference sequence). There are 15 residues in the CDR3. Trimming cost V 0 bases and J 3 bases, with 12 bases left between them. The origin of this receptor is a male donor with ankylosing spondylitis or in good health (not recorded which). J is TRBJ1-5 and V is TRBV20-1, with a tentative D call TRBD1 (5 bases). Sequenced material: blood, either unsorted or a sorted T cell fraction (not recorded which). In DNA, the CDR3 is TGCAGTGCTAGAGAGCGAGGACATTTCAATCAGCCCCAGCATTTT. Protein sequence: CSARERGHFNQPQHF.